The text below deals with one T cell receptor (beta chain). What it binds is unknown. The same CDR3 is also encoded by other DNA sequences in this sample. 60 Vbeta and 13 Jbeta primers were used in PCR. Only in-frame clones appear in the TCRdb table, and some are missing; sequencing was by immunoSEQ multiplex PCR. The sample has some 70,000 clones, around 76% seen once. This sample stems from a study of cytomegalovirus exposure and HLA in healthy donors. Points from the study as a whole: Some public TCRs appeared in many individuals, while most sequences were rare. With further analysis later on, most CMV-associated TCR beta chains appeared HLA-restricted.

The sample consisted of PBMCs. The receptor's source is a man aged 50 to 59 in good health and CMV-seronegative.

The CDR3 DNA reads as TGTGCCAGCAGCACAGACAGGAACACTGAAGCTTTCTTT. As protein: CASSTDRNTEAFF. This chain uses TRBV7-9 with TRBJ1-1, with TRBD1 as a possible D gene (5 bases). The V and J ends lost 5 bases and 1 base respectively, with 8 bases between them. The germline V gene has CDR1 SEHNR and CDR2 FQNEAQ (reference sequence). The CDR3 contains 13 residues.